What follows are 21 T cell receptor beta chains derived from one specimen sequenced in a study of cytomegalovirus exposure and HLA in healthy donors. Both 60 Vbeta primers and 13 Jbeta primers went into the PCR. Produced via immunoSEQ multiplex PCR; TCRdb's table is partial and in-frame only. The sample contains 120,000 or so clones, 81% of which appear only once. The sequenced material came from PBMCs. Receptors were obtained from a young man in good health and CMV-seropositive.

The chain employs TRBV27 and TRBJ1-1; 9 nucleotides match TRBD1. Losses at the gene ends were 5 bases for V and 1 base for J; bases not matched to a gene: 11. There are 17 residues in the CDR3. CDR1 and CDR2 (germline): MNHEY, SMNVEV (reference sequence). The CDR3 DNA is TGTGCCAGCAGTCTCCACAGGGGGCTGATGACGAACACTGAAGCTTTCTTT. Translated: CASSLHRGLMTNTEAFF.

The chain joins TRBV7-6 to TRBJ2-2, with 13 positions matching TRBD2. The germline V gene encodes CDR1 SGHVS and CDR2 FNYEAQ. CDR3 length equals 17 residues. Trimming at V came to 2 bases and at J to 6 bases, leaving 6 bases not matched to a gene. The CDR3 DNA reads as TGTGCCAGCAGCTTAAGCCAACTAGCGGGGGGGTCCGGGGAGCTGTTTTTT. It encodes CASSLSQLAGGSGELFF.

Concerning this clone: The sample contains more than one DNA sequence encoding this CDR3. V is TRBV5-1 and J is TRBJ2-5; 10 bases are shared with TRBD1. CDR3 length: 15 residues. V lost 3 bases, J lost 0 bases, and 2 bases stayed unmatched. The V gene's germline CDR1 is SGHRS and CDR2 YFSETQ. The CDR3 DNA sequence: TGCGCCAGCAGCTCGGGACAGGGGTACCAAGAGACCCAGTACTTC. Residues: CASSSGQGYQETQYF.

V usage is TRBV7-9 and J usage is TRBJ2-7; D is perhaps TRBD2 (7 bases). The CDR3 contains 15 residues. V gave up 5 bases and J gave up 0 bases, with 14 bases separating them. CDR1 and CDR2 (germline): SEHNR, FQNEAQ (reference sequence). The CDR3, as DNA: TGTGCCAGCAGCCCCCGGGGGGCGAGCTCCTACGAGCAGTACTTC. Protein sequence: CASSPRGASSYEQYF.

This clone has only a few counts. The chain is built from TRBV5-4 and TRBJ1-1; D is possibly TRBD1 (5 bases). Per germline, CDR1 SGHNT and CDR2 YYREEE (reference sequence). The CDR3 loop spans 13 amino acids. Between the trimmed V and J ends, which lost 0 bases and 4 bases, there was a span of 7 bases. In nucleotides, the CDR3 is TGTGCCAGCAGCTTGGCAGGGTTCACTGAAGCTTTCTTT. Protein product: CASSLAGFTEAFF.

The V call is TRBV10-3, the J call TRBJ2-2; 7 nucleotides agree with TRBD1. The germline gives CDR1 ENHRY, CDR2 SYGVKD. The CDR3 runs to 14 residues. Germline trimming cut 4 bases from V and 5 bases from J; bases unmatched to any gene: 4. The CDR3 is CAISGQGVTGELFF. DNA of the CDR3: TGTGCCATCAGTGGACAGGGAGTGACCGGGGAGCTGTTTTTT.

The chain recombines TRBV30 with TRBJ2-5, with a weak D call TRBD1 (6 bases). The germline V and J ends were trimmed by 8 bases and 2 bases, with 15 bases remaining between them. The CDR3 has 13 residues. Per germline, CDR1 GTSNPN and CDR2 SVGIG (reference sequence). The DNA of the CDR3 is TGTGCCCTTGTTGGGGGCGGGCAAGAGACCCAGTACTTC. Residues: CALVGGGQETQYF.

This rearrangement joins TRBV5-1 to TRBJ2-1; no reliable D call. With 1 base removed from V and 0 bases from J, the gap between germline ends came to 8 bases. This CDR3 comprises 15 residues. Germline assignment: CDR1 SGHRS and CDR2 YFSETQ. The CDR3 loop reads CASSLRVGSYNEQFF. CDR3 sequence (DNA): TGCGCCAGCAGCTTGCGCGTCGGCTCCTACAATGAGCAGTTCTTC.

This rearrangement joins TRBV21-1 to TRBJ1-5; TRBD1, the D gene given by the table, was not confirmed from the DNA. TRBV21-1 is designated a pseudogene. This CDR3 contains 21 residues. This chain's CDR3 is CASSKALYIQTRSLDYQPQHF. CDR3 sequence (DNA): TGTGCCAGCAGCAAAGCGCTTTATATACAGACCCGAAGTTTAGATTATCAGCCCCAGCATTTT.

Comments on this clone: Distinct nucleotide sequences in the sample also encode this CDR3. The chain couples TRBV5-1 to TRBJ2-1, with a possible D match to TRBD1 (6 bases). The germline gives CDR1 SGHRS, CDR2 YFSETQ. This CDR3 comprises 15 residues. Trimming left V 3 bases short and J 0 bases short, with 10 bases between. In nucleotides, the CDR3 is TGCGCCAGCAGCTCCCAGGGGAGCTCCTACAATGAGCAGTTCTTC. Translated: CASSSQGSSYNEQFF.

CDR3: CATSRDRGTYEQYF. DNA of the CDR3: TGTGCCACCAGCAGAGATCGCGGGACTTACGAGCAGTACTTC. The chain links TRBV15 to TRBJ2-7; possibly TRBD2 for D (6 bases). V was clipped by 0 bases and J by 4 bases, with 10 bases between them. CDR1 is LNHNV, CDR2 YYDKDF, per germline (reference sequence). The CDR3 has 14 amino acids.

The sample holds one count of this clone. This chain connects TRBV14 to TRBJ2-7, with D possibly being TRBD1 (6 bases). V was cut by 0 bases and J by 3 bases, with 9 bases left in between. CDR1 is SGHDN and CDR2 is FVKESK in the germline V gene. This CDR3 is 14 amino acids long. The chain's CDR3 is CASSQEGHFYEQYF. The CDR3 region has the DNA TGTGCCAGCAGCCAAGAGGGACATTTCTACGAGCAGTACTTC.

The chain carries TRBV30 and TRBJ1-1, with a weak D call TRBD1 (6 bases). V shed 2 bases and J shed 2 bases, with 12 bases lying between them. CDR3 length: 14 residues. Germline V gene data show CDR1 as GTSNPN and CDR2 as SVGIG (reference sequence). CDR3 sequence reads: CAWSPPRGNTEAFF. The CDR3 DNA is TGTGCCTGGAGTCCACCCAGGGGCAACACTGAAGCTTTCTTT.

The rearrangement joins TRBV9 to TRBJ2-1, with D tentatively TRBD1 (5 bases). CDR1 and CDR2 (germline): SGDLS, YYNGEE. The V and J ends lost 2 bases and 6 bases respectively, with 6 bases between them. The CDR3 extends over 12 amino acids. The CDR3 loop reads CASSVQGNEQFF. CDR3 sequence (DNA): TGTGCCAGCAGCGTTCAGGGCAATGAGCAGTTCTTC.

The rearrangement joins TRBV10-3 to TRBJ2-5; D may be TRBD1 (5 bases). There are 13 residues in the CDR3. Germline assignment: CDR1 ENHRY and CDR2 SYGVKD. V lost 6 bases and J 4 bases, leaving 12 bases between the germline ends. This CDR3 reads CAIRGPERETQYF. The CDR3 coding sequence is TGTGCCATCAGGGGGCCCGAGCGAGAGACCCAGTACTTC.

The chain employs TRBV6-6 and TRBJ2-1; 13 nucleotides line up with TRBD2. The V gene end was trimmed by 2 bases and the J gene end by 6 bases; junction bases not matched to a gene: 4. Germline-derived CDR1 and CDR2 are MNHNY and SVGAGI (reference sequence). This CDR3 spans 16 amino acids. The CDR3 spells CASSYHGLAGVNEQFF. In DNA form, the CDR3 reads TGTGCCAGCAGTTACCACGGACTAGCGGGGGTCAATGAGCAGTTCTTC.

The genes are TRBV20-1 and TRBJ1-2; no firm D call. The CDR3 has 10 residues. V lost 6 bases, J lost 4 bases, and 6 bases lay in between. Germline V gene data show CDR1 as DFQATT and CDR2 as SNEGSKA (reference sequence). DNA for the CDR3: TGCAGTGCGGTTAGCTATGGCTACACCTTC. It yields the protein CSAVSYGYTF.

The gene calls are TRBV27 and TRBJ2-7; 8 positions agree with TRBD2. This CDR3 has 15 amino acids. Trimming removed 5 bases from V and 1 base from J; junction bases left unmatched: 7. CDR1 and CDR2 (germline): MNHEY, SMNVEV (reference sequence). CDR3 amino acids: CASSPEAGGSYEQYF. The CDR3 nucleotides are TGTGCCAGCAGTCCTGAGGCGGGAGGTTCCTACGAGCAGTACTTC.

The chain links TRBV14 to TRBJ1-1; D remains ambiguous. This CDR3 spans 13 amino acids. From germline, CDR1 is SGHDN and CDR2 FVKESK. V was clipped by 4 bases and J by 5 bases, with 11 bases between them. DNA of the CDR3: TGTGCCAGCAGCCTGATTGGAGGGACTGAAGCTTTCTTT. Translation: CASSLIGGTEAFF.

The chain has TRBV5-4 and TRBJ2-3; D ambiguous. The CDR3 spans 13 residues. V was pared by 6 bases and J by 2 bases, with 10 bases between. CDR1 is SGHNT and CDR2 is YYREEE in the germline V gene (reference sequence). In DNA, the CDR3 is TGTGCCAGCAAATGGCCCTTCACAGATACGCAGTATTTT. Translating gives CASKWPFTDTQYF.

This clone was seen a few times. V and J are TRBV7-6 and TRBJ1-6; tentatively, D is TRBD1 (5 bases). CDR1 and CDR2 (germline): SGHVS, FNYEAQ. The CDR3 length is 14 residues. V was trimmed by 1 base and J by 7 bases, leaving 8 bases between them. CDR3: CASSLGQFNSPLHF. The DNA of the CDR3 is TGTGCCAGCAGCTTAGGACAGTTCAATTCACCCCTCCACTTT.